This T cell receptor (beta chain) is drawn from a study of T cells in Graves' hyperthyroidism and ophthalmopathy. Amplification of TCR beta CDR3 regions was performed using RNA transcripts as template. HTBI primers were used for first-round RT-PCR of the TCR CDR3. TCRdb analysed the multiplex PCR reads with MiXCR anew, one entry per CDR3 protein. Among about 640,000 distinct CDR3 sequences listed, less than 25% were seen once. Clinicians diagnosed patients from clinical symptoms, serum thyroxine and TRAb, thyroid ultrasound and orbital computed tomography. The PBMCs had their origin in 10 ml of fresh peripheral blood. This clonotype has just a few counts. The antigen is not known. The germline V gene encodes CDR1 SGHNT and CDR2 YYREEE (reference sequence). Trimming removed 3 bases at V and 0 bases at J, with 11 bases between. CDR3 length: 15 amino acids. Study-wide findings and caveats: Patients with ophthalmopathy were separated from those with stable hyperthyroidism by a 13 V-J model. Blood samples included most of the expanded thyroid clonotypes exceeding 0.001.

The sequence was collected from a young man with Graves' ophthalmopathy. Sequencing input: blood. This sequence joins TRBV5-4 and TRBJ2-3; D uncertain. The CDR3 coding sequence is TGTGCCAGCAGCTCCACGGAACTGAGCACAGATACGCAGTATTTT. Protein product: CASSSTELSTDTQYF. The full variable domain, its missing parts supplied by reference TRBV5-4 and TRBJ2-3, is ETGVTQSPTHLIKTRGQQVTLRCSSQSGHNTVSWYQQALGQGPQFIFQYYREEENGRGNFPPRFSGLQFPNYSSELNVNALELDDSALYLCASSSTELSTDTQYFGPGTRLTVL.